These 15 T cell receptor beta chains were sequenced from one sample in a study of cytotoxic CD8 clonotypes in ibrutinib-treated CLL listed by TCRdb under 2021. Receptors were amplified or captured by the immunoSEQ multiplex PCR assay. Sourced from immuneACCESS, this table was stored by TCRdb with only in-frame sequences that have V and J called. A share of the clones is absent; for the studies checked, an unresolved V gene accounts for under half, and the remainder has no known explanation. The sample has some 150,000 clones on record, 65% to 85% of them singletons. The top ten clones comprise about 7.4% of the sample. Sequenced here: PBMCs, sampled after 36 months of ibrutinib treatment. The receptors here all came from a human donor with chronic lymphocytic leukemia.

The rearrangement links TRBV30 to TRBJ2-5; no definite D call. CDR3 length equals 13 residues. The V gene lost 0 bases and the J gene lost 4 bases, with 9 bases spanning the gap. Germline assignment: CDR1 GTSNPN and CDR2 SVGIG (reference sequence). This CDR3 is CAWSVHSGETQYF. The CDR3 DNA follows: TGTGCCTGGAGTGTACACTCGGGAGAGACCCAGTACTTC.

J is TRBJ1-3 and V is TRBV19; TRBD1 agrees at 9 bases. The germline CDR1 and CDR2 sequences are LNHDA and SQIVND (reference sequence). This CDR3 spans 17 amino acids. J lost 0 bases, V lost 5 bases, and 8 bases had no gene match. CDR3 protein: CASSGQQGASSGNTIYF. As DNA, the CDR3 is TGTGCCAGTAGTGGACAACAGGGGGCGAGCTCTGGAAACACCATATATTTT.

This clone occurred a few times. The rearrangement uses TRBV30 and TRBJ2-1, with D tentatively TRBD1 (5 bases). The CDR3 spans 14 residues. CDR1 is GTSNPN and CDR2 is SVGIG in the germline V gene (reference sequence). The germline V and J ends were trimmed by 3 bases and 15 bases, with 24 bases remaining between them. CDR3 loop: CAWSPQAGWGKAFF. The CDR3 nucleotides read TGTGCCTGGAGCCCCCAGGCAGGGTGGGGTAAGGCGTTCTTC.

The sample holds one count of this clone. This chain joins TRBV5-1 and TRBJ1-1, with no clear D. Trimming removed 3 bases at V and 1 base at J, with 13 bases between. The V gene's germline CDR1 is SGHRS and CDR2 YFSETQ. The length of the CDR3 is 15 residues. CDR3 sequence (DNA): TGCGCCAGCAGCTCCAATCCGGCACCGAACACTGAAGCTTTCTTT. Translated: CASSSNPAPNTEAFF.

The chain joins TRBV12-5 to TRBJ2-1, with D perhaps being TRBD1 or TRBD2 (6 bases each). This CDR3 has 15 residues. With 8 bases removed from V and 7 bases from J, the gap between germline ends came to 21 bases. Per the germline V gene, CDR1 is LGHNT and CDR2 is FRNRAP. CDR3 DNA: TGTGCTAGTAGGATGGGGGGCCAGGGTGGGAATGAGCAGTTCTTC. Residues: CASRMGGQGGNEQFF.

The chain is built from TRBV15 and TRBJ2-1, with 9 nucleotides matching TRBD2. V lost 1 base, J lost 5 bases, and 3 bases stayed unmatched. Germline CDR1 LNHNV, CDR2 YYDKDF (reference sequence). The CDR3 is made up of 15 amino acids. The CDR3 DNA reads TGTGCCACCAGCAGAGGACTAGCGGTTGACAATGAGCAGTTCTTC. Protein sequence: CATSRGLAVDNEQFF.

The chain couples TRBV7-2 to TRBJ2-7; no firm D call. Deletions cut 2 bases from V and 0 bases from J, with 2 bases between. There are 12 residues in the CDR3. Germline CDR1 reads SGHTA; CDR2 reads FQGNSA. This CDR3 reads CASSLRSYEQYF. CDR3 DNA sequence: TGTGCCAGCAGCTTACGCTCCTACGAGCAGTACTTC.

This clone was seen only once. The gene calls are TRBV4-1 and TRBJ2-7; D may match TRBD1 or TRBD2 (5 bases each). The CDR3 is 17 amino acids. Trimming removed 3 bases at V and 3 bases at J, with 21 bases between. CDR1 MGHRA and CDR2 YSYEKL come from the germline V gene. The CDR3 loop reads CASSHFTGTDILYEQYF. CDR3 nucleotide sequence: TGCGCCAGCAGCCACTTTACCGGGACGGACATTCTCTACGAGCAGTACTTC.

This chain links TRBV28 with TRBJ2-2; 14 bases match TRBD2. The V segment lost 4 bases and the J segment 2 bases; nucleotides outside the gene matches: 9. The CDR3 is 19 residues long. The V gene's germline CDR1 is MDHEN and CDR2 SYDVKM. CDR3 protein: CASSSPGLAGGTNTGELFF. In nucleotides, the CDR3 is TGTGCCAGCAGTTCCCCCGGACTAGCGGGGGGAACTAACACCGGGGAGCTGTTTTTT.

In its sample, this clone was seen a few times. This chain links TRBV11-2 with TRBJ2-2, with 8 bases aligning to TRBD2. The CDR3 is 19 amino acids. The ends lost 7 bases at V and 7 bases at J; junction bases unmatched: 23. Germline V gene lookup returns CDR1 SGHAT and CDR2 FQNNGV. As DNA, the CDR3 is TGTGCCAGCATTAAAGGTGCTAGCGGGCCCCTACGGAATGTCGGGGAGCTGTTTTTT. This codes for CASIKGASGPLRNVGELFF.

The chain couples TRBV10-2 to TRBJ1-1, with unresolved D. Trimming shortened V by 4 bases and J by 6 bases, and 9 bases separated the two germline ends. CDR3 length: 12 residues. Germline loops: CDR1 WSHSY, CDR2 SAAADI. The CDR3 reads CASSVFGSEAFF. CDR3 coding DNA: TGCGCCAGCAGTGTATTTGGCTCTGAAGCTTTCTTT.

This clone has a handful of counts. The chain couples TRBV19 to TRBJ2-5, with D possibly matching TRBD2 (5 bases). From germline, CDR1 is LNHDA and CDR2 SQIVND (reference sequence). The V end lost 3 bases, the J end lost 3 bases, and 8 bases lay between the germline ends. The CDR3 is made up of 13 amino acids. The chain's CDR3 is CASSMPGEETQYF. CDR3 coding DNA: TGTGCCAGTAGTATGCCCGGGGAAGAGACCCAGTACTTC. Combining the CDR3 with reference TRBV19 and TRBJ2-5 gives the whole variable domain DGGITQSPKYLFRKEGQNVTLSCEQNLNHDAMYWYRQDPGQGLRLIYYSQIVNDFQKGDIAEGYSVSREKKESFPLTVTSAQKNPTAFYLCASSMPGEETQYFGPGTRLLVL.

V is TRBV19 and J is TRBJ1-2, with D uncertain. CDR3 size: 12 residues. The V gene lost 6 bases and the J gene lost 6 bases, with 11 bases spanning the gap. CDR1 and CDR2 from the germline V gene are LNHDA and SQIVND (reference sequence). CDR3 DNA sequence: TGTGCCAGTAGCAATCGTGCGGATGGCTACACCTTC. It specifies CASSNRADGYTF.

The chain employs TRBV2 and TRBJ2-2, with TRBD1 matching 8 bases. CDR3 size: 16 residues. With V trimmed by 2 bases and J by 1 base, 3 bases remained unmatched. The germline CDR1 and CDR2 sequences are SNHLY and FYNNEI. The chain's CDR3 is CASSETGQVNTGELFF. DNA of the CDR3: TGTGCCAGCAGTGAAACGGGACAGGTGAACACCGGGGAGCTGTTTTTT.

This rearrangement joins TRBV29-1 to TRBJ2-7, with unresolved D. V lost 3 bases and J 3 bases, leaving 12 bases between the germline ends. CDR3 length: 13 amino acids. The germline gives CDR1 SQVTM, CDR2 ANQGSEA. The CDR3 bases are TGCAGCGTTGACGTCAGTGGTGGCTACGAGCAGTACTTC. Its protein is CSVDVSGGYEQYF.